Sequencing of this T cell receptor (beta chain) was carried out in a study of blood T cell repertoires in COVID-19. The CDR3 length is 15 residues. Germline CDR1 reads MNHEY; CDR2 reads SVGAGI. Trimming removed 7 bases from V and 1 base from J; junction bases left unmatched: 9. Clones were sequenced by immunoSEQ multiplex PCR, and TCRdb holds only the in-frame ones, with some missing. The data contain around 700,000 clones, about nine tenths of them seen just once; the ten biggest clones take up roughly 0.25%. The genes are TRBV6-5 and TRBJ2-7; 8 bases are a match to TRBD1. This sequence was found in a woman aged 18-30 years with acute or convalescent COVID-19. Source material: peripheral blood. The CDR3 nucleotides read TGTGCCAGCAAACGGACAGGGAGTGGGTCCTACGAGCAGTACTTC. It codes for CASKRTGSGSYEQYF.